These 28 T cell receptor beta chains share one sample of origin, sequenced in a study of STAT5B mutations in CD4+ large granular lymphocyte leukemia. Assay: immunoSEQ multiplex PCR; the TCRdb copy retains only in-frame clones and omits some. The top ten hold 60% of the sample, which has several thousand clones, around 77% seen once. Sequencing was carried out using PBMCs. These receptors originate from an older man with CD4+ T-cell large granular lymphocyte leukemia.

This clone was seen a few times. The V and J genes are TRBV7-7 and TRBJ2-1; no definite D call. The germline gives CDR1 SSHAT, CDR2 FNYEAQ (reference sequence). The CDR3 is 13 residues long. Trimming shortened V by 4 bases and J by 4 bases, and 8 bases separated the two germline ends. The CDR3 DNA is TGTGCCAGCAGCTCCATGAGGTACAATGAGCAGTTCTTC. Translating it yields CASSSMRYNEQFF.

This chain joins TRBV7-7 and TRBJ2-3; D is perhaps TRBD2 (6 bases). The ends were cut back, 0 bases at V and 6 bases at J, with 13 bases in the middle. The CDR3 consists of 15 residues. Germline CDR1 reads SSHAT; CDR2 reads FNYEAQ (reference sequence). The CDR3 reads CASSLAPGVVDTQYF. In DNA, the CDR3 is TGTGCCAGCAGCTTAGCTCCGGGGGTAGTGGATACGCAGTATTTT. The complete variable domain, with remaining parts taken from reference TRBV7-7 and TRBJ2-3, reads GAGVSQSPRYKVTKRGQDVTLRCDPISSHATLYWYQQALGQGPEFLTYFNYEAQPDKSGLPSDRFSAERPEGSISTLTIQRTEQRDSAMYRCASSLAPGVVDTQYFGPGTRLTVL.

This clone was seen more than once but under ten times. V usage is TRBV7-3 and J usage is TRBJ2-1; D is unresolved. This CDR3 comprises 15 residues. The germline gives CDR1 SGHTA, CDR2 FQGTGA. Trimming took off 0 bases at V and 2 bases at J, with 8 bases between the two ends. CDR3: CASSLTSYAYNEQFF. DNA for the CDR3: TGTGCCAGCAGCTTAACGTCCTACGCCTACAATGAGCAGTTCTTC. The variable domain in full, with the rest retrieved from reference TRBV7-3 and TRBJ2-1, is GAGVSQTPSNKVTEKGKYVELRCDPISGHTALYWYRQSLGQGPEFLIYFQGTGAADDSGLPNDRFFAVRPEGSVSTLKIQRTERGDSAVYLCASSLTSYAYNEQFFGPGTRLTVL.

This clone turned up a few times. The chain couples TRBV7-7 to TRBJ1-2, with TRBD1 matching 7 bases. V lost 0 bases and J lost 1; bases outside the gene matches: 5. CDR3 length equals 16 residues. Germline CDR1 reads SSHAT; CDR2 reads FNYEAQ (reference sequence). The CDR3 here is CASSLATGQNNYGYTF. DNA of the CDR3: TGTGCCAGCAGCTTAGCTACGGGACAGAATAACTATGGCTACACCTTC.

The chain recombines TRBV27 with TRBJ1-5, with no clear D. The CDR3 runs 15 residues. Germline CDR1 is MNHEY and CDR2 is SMNVEV (reference sequence). V lost 8 bases and J 6 bases, leaving 20 bases between the germline ends. DNA of the CDR3: TGTGCCAGCCGGGATGTAAGAAACAGTCGTCAGCCCCAGCATTTT. It codes for CASRDVRNSRQPQHF.

This clone has only one observation. The chain combines TRBV25-1 with TRBJ2-3; D remains unclear. Trimming pared 2 bases from V and 0 bases from J, leaving 9 bases between. This CDR3 spans 15 amino acids. Germline loops: CDR1 MGHDK, CDR2 SYGVNS. CDR3 DNA sequence: TGTGCCAGCAGTGAAGGCGGAACTAGCACAGATACGCAGTATTTT. As protein: CASSEGGTSTDTQYF.

V gene TRBV4-3 combines with J gene TRBJ1-2; D is ambiguous. Germline loops: CDR1 LGHNA, CDR2 YSLEER. Between the trimmed V and J ends, which lost 1 base and 3 bases, there was a span of 15 bases. The CDR3 is made up of 16 amino acids. The CDR3 bases are TGCGCCAGCAGCCAAGTTGGGGAGGAGGGCCACTATGGCTACACCTTC. Protein: CASSQVGEEGHYGYTF.

The rearrangement joins TRBV11-2 to TRBJ2-1; 9 bases line up with TRBD1. The CDR3 consists of 16 residues. Germline assignment: CDR1 SGHAT and CDR2 FQNNGV. J gave up 9 bases and V 2 bases, and 11 bases lay outside the gene matches. CDR3 in amino acids: CASSLMGTGLVIEQFF. CDR3 coding DNA: TGTGCCAGCAGCTTAATGGGGACAGGGTTGGTCATTGAGCAGTTCTTC.

Worth noting for this clone: The DNA is omitted, as the CDR3 cannot be located on it reliably, and the CDR3 follows TCRdb's listing. The chain carries TRBV25-1 and TRBJ1-4. Per the germline V gene, CDR1 is MGHDK and CDR2 is SYGVNS. The CDR3 has 14 residues if both end residues are counted. The CDR3: CASTVGFRMKNCFF.

The rearrangement joins TRBV5-6 to TRBJ1-1; D is possibly TRBD1 (5 bases). V lost 0 bases and J 6 bases, leaving 12 bases between the germline ends. The CDR3 spans 14 residues. CDR1 is SGHDT, CDR2 YYEEEE, per germline. The CDR3 nucleotides read TGTGCCAGCAGCTTGGCGATGAGGGGTCCTGAAGCTTTCTTT. Amino acid sequence: CASSLAMRGPEAFF.

The J gene is TRBJ1-1, the V gene TRBV5-1; 7 nucleotides align to TRBD1. The CDR3 runs 14 residues. V trimming: 1 base; J trimming: 0 bases; junction bases outside the gene matches: 0. Germline V CDR1 and CDR2: SGHRS, YFSETQ. The CDR3 spells CASSLTGVNTEAFF. In DNA form, the CDR3 reads TGCGCCAGCAGCTTGACAGGGGTGAACACTGAAGCTTTCTTT.

This clone occurred a few times. The chain combines TRBV7-9 with TRBJ1-1; D possibly corresponds to TRBD1 (6 bases). This CDR3 has 17 residues. The germline gives CDR1 SEHNR, CDR2 FQNEAQ (reference sequence). Deletions cut 4 bases from V and 5 bases from J, with 23 bases between. This chain's CDR3 is CASSYPATQGTGTEAFF. The CDR3 nucleotides read TGTGCCAGCAGCTACCCTGCTACCCAGGGGACGGGTACTGAAGCTTTCTTT.

J is TRBJ1-2 and V is TRBV7-6; 8 bases agree with TRBD1. With 5 bases clipped from V and 7 bases from J, the junction kept 9 bases outside the gene matches. There are 14 residues in the CDR3. The germline V gene encodes CDR1 SGHVS and CDR2 FNYEAQ. The DNA of the CDR3 is TGTGCCAGCAGCAACAGGGGGGCGGTTCGTGGCTACACCTTC. It specifies CASSNRGAVRGYTF.

V usage is TRBV4-1 and J usage is TRBJ1-3, with 7 bases identical to TRBD1. The CDR3 covers 16 residues. Germline values: CDR1 MGHRA, CDR2 YSYEKL. J gave up 4 bases and V 1 base, and 7 bases lay outside the gene matches. In nucleotides, the CDR3 is TGCGCCAGCAGCCAAGCCGACAGGGTGGGAGGAAACACCATATATTTT. Translation gives CASSQADRVGGNTIYF.

The chain is built from TRBV28 and TRBJ2-7; D is possibly TRBD1 (6 bases). CDR1 is MDHEN, CDR2 SYDVKM, per germline. This CDR3 is built from 13 residues. V shed 0 bases and J shed 4 bases, with 7 bases lying between them. The CDR3: CASSLWQGYEQYF. The DNA of the CDR3 is TGTGCCAGCAGTTTATGGCAGGGGTACGAGCAGTACTTC.

The chain employs TRBV7-8 and TRBJ2-5; D perhaps matches TRBD2 (6 bases). Trimming stripped 3 bases from V and 1 base from J, with 12 bases between. Germline lookup yields CDR1 SGHVS and CDR2 FQNEAQ. The CDR3 is 15 residues long. CDR3 residues: CASSFLLRGQETQYF. CDR3 in DNA: TGTGCCAGCAGCTTTCTCTTGCGGGGCCAAGAGACCCAGTACTTC.

The sample holds one count of this clone. This chain links TRBV9 with TRBJ2-1; 7 positions match TRBD2. This CDR3 region has 17 residues. The V gene's germline CDR1 is SGDLS and CDR2 YYNGEE. The V and J ends lost 3 bases and 2 bases, in that order; junction bases with no gene match: 11. The CDR3 bases are TGTGCCAGCAGCGCCCTATACCGCGGGAGAGCCTACAATGAGCAGTTCTTC. Protein: CASSALYRGRAYNEQFF.

The chain has TRBV4-1 and TRBJ2-2; D might be TRBD1 (6 bases). V was shortened by 5 bases and J by 4 bases, with 17 bases between the two germline ends. The CDR3 is 16 amino acids. Germline V gives CDR1 MGHRA, CDR2 YSYEKL. The CDR3 region is CASSIRLTGITGELFF. The CDR3 DNA sequence: TGCGCCAGCAGCATAAGGCTCACAGGGATCACCGGGGAGCTGTTTTTT.

This clone occurred once. The J gene is TRBJ2-7, the V gene TRBV7-2; D might be TRBD1 or TRBD2, each matching 5 bases. V was trimmed by 5 bases and J by 2 bases, leaving 19 bases between them. The CDR3 is 16 amino acids. Germline loops: CDR1 SGHTA, CDR2 FQGNSA. The CDR3 loop reads CASSLSAGTIAYEQYF. CDR3 sequence (DNA): TGTGCCAGCAGCCTATCGGCCGGGACGATTGCCTACGAGCAGTACTTC.

The chain combines TRBV25-1 with TRBJ2-1; the D gene is possibly TRBD1 (5 bases). This CDR3 has 15 residues. CDR1 MGHDK and CDR2 SYGVNS come from the germline V gene. V was cut by 4 bases and J by 0 bases, with 10 bases left in between. DNA for the CDR3: TGTGCCAGCAGTGGCGGACACAGCTCCTACAATGAGCAGTTCTTC. It translates to CASSGGHSSYNEQFF.

The chain carries TRBV19 and TRBJ2-2; D perhaps matches TRBD1 (6 bases). Deletions cut 7 bases from V and 1 base from J, with 16 bases between. The CDR3 spans 16 residues. Germline V gene data show CDR1 as LNHDA and CDR2 as SQIVND (reference sequence). The CDR3 DNA sequence: TGTGCCAGTAACCTACTAGGACAGAGGAACACCGGGGAGCTGTTTTTT. This gives the protein CASNLLGQRNTGELFF.

The CDR3 bases are TGTGCCAGCAGCTCGGACAGGCACACTGAAGCTTTCTTT. Translating it yields CASSSDRHTEAFF. The chain is built from TRBV7-9 and TRBJ1-1; TRBD1 matches 7 bases. The junction had 2 bases not matched to a gene; V was cut back by 4 bases and J by 3 bases. The CDR3 is 13 residues long. From germline, CDR1 is SEHNR and CDR2 FQNEAQ (reference sequence).

V usage is TRBV19 and J usage is TRBJ1-1; D might be TRBD1 (5 bases). Germline values: CDR1 LNHDA, CDR2 SQIVND (reference sequence). This CDR3 region has 13 residues. With 7 bases removed from V and 5 bases from J, the gap between germline ends came to 14 bases. CDR3 region: CASIEGIGTEAFF. Here the CDR3 DNA reads TGTGCCAGTATAGAGGGGATAGGAACTGAAGCTTTCTTT.

The rearrangement joins TRBV15 to TRBJ2-7; 9 bases agree with TRBD1. The V and J ends lost 3 bases and 5 bases, in that order; junction bases with no gene match: 11. CDR1 and CDR2 from the germline V gene are LNHNV and YYDKDF (reference sequence). The CDR3 extends over 16 amino acids. DNA of the CDR3: TGTGCCACCAGCAGCAGAACCGGGACAGGGTTTGACGAGCAGTACTTC. Translated, it gives CATSSRTGTGFDEQYF.

The chain has TRBV4-2 and TRBJ2-7; 7 bases are shared with TRBD1. With 4 bases clipped from V and 6 bases from J, the junction kept 9 bases outside the gene matches. Germline V gene data show CDR1 as LGHNA and CDR2 as YNFKEQ. This CDR3 is 14 amino acids long. The CDR3 spells CASSPRQGSAEQYF. In DNA, the CDR3 is TGTGCCAGCAGCCCAAGACAGGGTTCCGCCGAGCAGTACTTC.

The gene calls are TRBV11-2 and TRBJ1-2; D is unclear. The CDR3 spans 15 residues. V lost 5 bases and J 4 bases, leaving 17 bases between the germline ends. CDR1 is SGHAT, CDR2 FQNNGV, per germline. The CDR3 spells CASSPSRQAGYGYTF. CDR3 bases: TGTGCCAGCAGCCCGTCGAGGCAGGCGGGCTATGGCTACACCTTC.

The chain has TRBV19 and TRBJ2-7; TRBD1 matches at 9 bases. The V segment lost 6 bases and the J segment 5 bases; nucleotides outside the gene matches: 11. This CDR3 is 15 amino acids long. The germline V gene has CDR1 LNHDA and CDR2 SQIVND (reference sequence). The CDR3 sequence: CASSALGQGLDEQYF. The CDR3 DNA is TGTGCCAGTAGCGCCCTCGGACAGGGGCTCGACGAGCAGTACTTC. The variable domain in full, completed from reference TRBV19 and TRBJ2-7, reads DGGITQSPKYLFRKEGQNVTLSCEQNLNHDAMYWYRQDPGQGLRLIYYSQIVNDFQKGDIAEGYSVSREKKESFPLTVTSAQKNPTAFYLCASSALGQGLDEQYFGPGTRLTVT.

CDR3 DNA: TGTGCCAGCAGCTTACAGGGGGCACACGATGTGCAGTACTTC. Its protein product is CASSLQGAHDVQYF. The chain joins TRBV7-6 to TRBJ2-7; 8 bases line up with TRBD1. The CDR3 runs to 14 residues. Germline V CDR1 and CDR2: SGHVS, FNYEAQ. V was pared by 2 bases and J by 9 bases, with 9 bases of the junction left unmatched.